The clone carrying this T cell receptor beta chain was counted a single time. Its antigen is as yet unknown. Peripheral blood samples and lesional scalp punch biopsies were obtained from alopecia areata patients. Using a FACSAria, the CD4+ and CD8+ T cells were sorted from the PBMCs. In each case, RNA was isolated and then reverse transcribed into cDNA as the sequencing template. TCRdb keeps only in-frame clones here, not all; method: immunoSEQ multiplex PCR. The top ten hold approximately 1.2% of the sample, which has 200,000 to 250,000 clones, about two thirds seen once. This sample was included in a study of CD8+ T cells in alopecia areata. Looking at the study overall: After 6 to 18 months of tofacitinib, follow-up continued 6 months off drug.

Overall study results and limits: Possibly because of HLA-related factors, TCR sharing was less clear across patients than in mice.

Trimming cost V 4 bases and J 4 bases; bases outside gene matches: 11. CDR1 is SGHNT, CDR2 YYREEE, per germline (reference sequence). The CDR3 contains 16 residues. Sequences were derived from CD4+ T cells sorted from blood, sampled at week 0. This TCR was sampled from a human donor with alopecia areata. This rearrangement joins TRBV5-4 to TRBJ1-2, with 9 bases aligning to TRBD1. CDR3 DNA: TGTGCCAGCAGCGCCCCCGGGACAGGGTCCAGCTATGGCTACACCTTC. Protein: CASSAPGTGSSYGYTF.